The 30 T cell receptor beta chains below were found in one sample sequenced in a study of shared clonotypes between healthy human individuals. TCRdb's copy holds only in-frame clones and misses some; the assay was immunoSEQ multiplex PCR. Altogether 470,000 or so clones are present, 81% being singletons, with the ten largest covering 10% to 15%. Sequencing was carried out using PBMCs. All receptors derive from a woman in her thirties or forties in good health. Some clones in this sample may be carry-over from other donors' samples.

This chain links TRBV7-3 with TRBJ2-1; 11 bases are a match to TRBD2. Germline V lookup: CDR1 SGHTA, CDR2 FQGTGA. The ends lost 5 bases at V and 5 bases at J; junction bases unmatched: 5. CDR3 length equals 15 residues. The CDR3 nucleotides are TGTGCCAGCAGCATCGGGACTAGCGGAAACAATGAGCAGTTCTTC. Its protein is CASSIGTSGNNEQFF.

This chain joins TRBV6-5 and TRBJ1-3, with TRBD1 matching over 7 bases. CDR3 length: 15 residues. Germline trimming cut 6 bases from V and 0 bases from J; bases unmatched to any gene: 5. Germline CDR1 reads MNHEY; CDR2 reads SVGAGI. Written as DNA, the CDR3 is TGTGCCAGCAGACCTCCAGGGGGCTCTGGAAACACCATATATTTT. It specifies CASRPPGGSGNTIYF.

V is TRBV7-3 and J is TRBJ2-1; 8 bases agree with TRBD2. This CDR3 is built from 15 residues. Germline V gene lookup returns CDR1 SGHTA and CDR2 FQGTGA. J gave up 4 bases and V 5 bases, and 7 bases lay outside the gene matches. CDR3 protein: CASSAGGLSYNEQFF. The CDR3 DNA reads TGTGCCAGCAGCGCGGGGGGCTTATCTTACAATGAGCAGTTCTTC.

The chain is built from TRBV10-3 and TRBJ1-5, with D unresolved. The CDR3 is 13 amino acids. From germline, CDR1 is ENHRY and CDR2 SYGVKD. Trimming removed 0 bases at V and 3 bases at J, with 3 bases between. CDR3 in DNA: TGTGCCATCAGTGAGTCCCACAATCAGCCCCAGCATTTT. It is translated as CAISESHNQPQHF.

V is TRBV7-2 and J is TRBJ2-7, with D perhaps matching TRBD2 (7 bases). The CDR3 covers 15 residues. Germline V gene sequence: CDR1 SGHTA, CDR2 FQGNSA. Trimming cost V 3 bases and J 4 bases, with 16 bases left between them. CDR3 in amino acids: CASSFLGGREYEQYF. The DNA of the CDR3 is TGTGCCAGCAGCTTTCTCGGGGGGCGGGAGTACGAGCAGTACTTC.

CDR3 bases: TGTGCCAGCAGCTCCGAGGGGTTAAATGAAAAACTGTTTTTT. Residues: CASSSEGLNEKLFF. The V gene is TRBV5-4, the J gene TRBJ1-4; D perhaps matches TRBD1 (5 bases). CDR1 and CDR2 (germline): SGHNT, YYREEE (reference sequence). The CDR3 loop spans 14 amino acids. Trimming shortened V by 3 bases and J by 5 bases, and 11 bases separated the two germline ends. Combining the CDR3 with reference TRBV5-4 and TRBJ1-4 gives the whole variable domain ETGVTQSPTHLIKTRGQQVTLRCSSQSGHNTVSWYQQALGQGPQFIFQYYREEENGRGNFPPRFSGLQFPNYSSELNVNALELDDSALYLCASSSEGLNEKLFFGSGTQLSVL.

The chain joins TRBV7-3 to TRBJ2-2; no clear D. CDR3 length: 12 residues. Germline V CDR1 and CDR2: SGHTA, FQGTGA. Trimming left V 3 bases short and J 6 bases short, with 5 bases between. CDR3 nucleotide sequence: TGTGCCAGCAGCTTGGGTCCCGGGGAGCTGTTTTTT. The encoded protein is CASSLGPGELFF.

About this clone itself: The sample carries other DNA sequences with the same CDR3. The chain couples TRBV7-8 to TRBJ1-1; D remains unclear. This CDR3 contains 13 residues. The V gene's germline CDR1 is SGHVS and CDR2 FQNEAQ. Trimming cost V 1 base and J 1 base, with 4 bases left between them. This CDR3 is CASSLDRNTEAFF. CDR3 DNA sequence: TGTGCCAGCAGCTTAGACCGGAACACTGAAGCTTTCTTT.

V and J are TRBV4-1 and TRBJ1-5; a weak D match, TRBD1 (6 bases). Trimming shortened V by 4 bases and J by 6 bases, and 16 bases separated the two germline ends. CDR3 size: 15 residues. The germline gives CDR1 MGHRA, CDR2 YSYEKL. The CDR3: CASSRLQGVRQPQHF. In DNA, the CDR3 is TGCGCCAGCAGCCGACTACAGGGAGTCCGTCAGCCCCAGCATTTT.

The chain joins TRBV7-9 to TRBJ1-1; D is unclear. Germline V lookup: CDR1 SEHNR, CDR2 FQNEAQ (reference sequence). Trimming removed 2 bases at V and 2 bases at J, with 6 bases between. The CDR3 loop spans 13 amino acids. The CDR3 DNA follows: TGTGCCAGCAGCTTACGGGGAAACACTGAAGCTTTCTTT. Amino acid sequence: CASSLRGNTEAFF.

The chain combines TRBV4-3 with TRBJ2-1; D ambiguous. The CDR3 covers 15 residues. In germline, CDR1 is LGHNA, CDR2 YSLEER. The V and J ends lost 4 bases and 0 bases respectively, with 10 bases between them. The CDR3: CASSPHVSSYNEQFF. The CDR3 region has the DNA TGCGCCAGCAGCCCGCACGTGAGCTCCTACAATGAGCAGTTCTTC.

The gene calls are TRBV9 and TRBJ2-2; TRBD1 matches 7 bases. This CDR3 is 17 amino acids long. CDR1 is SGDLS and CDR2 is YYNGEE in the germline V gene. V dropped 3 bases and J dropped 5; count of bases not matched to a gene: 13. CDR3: CASSEYDRVSGTGELFF. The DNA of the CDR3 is TGTGCCAGCAGCGAATATGACAGGGTTAGTGGAACCGGGGAGCTGTTTTTT.

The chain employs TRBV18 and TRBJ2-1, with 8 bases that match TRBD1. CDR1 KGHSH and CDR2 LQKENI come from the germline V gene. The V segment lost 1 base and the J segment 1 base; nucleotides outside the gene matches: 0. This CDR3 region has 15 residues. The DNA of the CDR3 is TGTGCCAGCTCACCACGACAGGGGTCCTACAATGAGCAGTTCTTC. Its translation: CASSPRQGSYNEQFF.

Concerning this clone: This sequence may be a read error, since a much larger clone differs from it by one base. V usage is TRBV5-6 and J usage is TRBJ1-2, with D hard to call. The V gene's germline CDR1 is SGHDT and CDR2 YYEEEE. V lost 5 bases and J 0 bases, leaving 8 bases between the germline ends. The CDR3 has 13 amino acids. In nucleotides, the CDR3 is TGTGCCAGCAGTTACGGGGCTAACTATGGCTACACCTTC. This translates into CASSYGANYGYTF.

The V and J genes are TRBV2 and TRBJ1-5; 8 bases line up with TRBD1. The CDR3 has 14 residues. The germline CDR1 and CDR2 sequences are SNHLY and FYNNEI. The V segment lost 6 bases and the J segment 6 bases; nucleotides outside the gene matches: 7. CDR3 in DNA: TGTGCCAGCAGGAGACAGGGGAGGCTTCAGCCCCAGCATTTT. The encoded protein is CASRRQGRLQPQHF.

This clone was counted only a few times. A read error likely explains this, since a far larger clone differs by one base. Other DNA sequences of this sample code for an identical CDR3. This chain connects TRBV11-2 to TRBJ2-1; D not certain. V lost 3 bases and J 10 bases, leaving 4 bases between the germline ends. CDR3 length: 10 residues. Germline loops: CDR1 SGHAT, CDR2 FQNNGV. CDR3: CASSFGEQFF. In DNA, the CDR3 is TGTGCCAGCAGCTTCGGCGAGCAGTTCTTC.

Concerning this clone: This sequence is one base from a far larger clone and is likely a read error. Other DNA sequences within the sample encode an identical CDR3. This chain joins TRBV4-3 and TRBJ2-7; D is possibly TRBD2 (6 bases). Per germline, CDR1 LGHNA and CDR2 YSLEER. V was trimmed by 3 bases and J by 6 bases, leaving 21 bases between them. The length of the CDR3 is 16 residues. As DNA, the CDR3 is TGCGCCAGCAGCCAGGGGTTATCGGGACTCCGGGCCGAGCAGTACTTC. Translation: CASSQGLSGLRAEQYF.

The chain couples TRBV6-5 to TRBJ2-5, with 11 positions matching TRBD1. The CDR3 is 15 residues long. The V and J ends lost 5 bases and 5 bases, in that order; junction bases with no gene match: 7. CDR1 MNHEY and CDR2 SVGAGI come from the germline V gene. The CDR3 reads CASSGGQGARETQYF. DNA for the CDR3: TGTGCCAGCAGTGGCGGACAGGGGGCGCGGGAGACCCAGTACTTC.

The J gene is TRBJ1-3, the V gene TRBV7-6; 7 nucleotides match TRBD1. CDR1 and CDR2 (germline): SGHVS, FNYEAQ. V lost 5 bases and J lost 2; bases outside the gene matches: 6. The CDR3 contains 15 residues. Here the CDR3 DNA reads TGTGCCAGCAGCCGCCAAACAGGGGCTGGAAACACCATATATTTT. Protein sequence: CASSRQTGAGNTIYF.

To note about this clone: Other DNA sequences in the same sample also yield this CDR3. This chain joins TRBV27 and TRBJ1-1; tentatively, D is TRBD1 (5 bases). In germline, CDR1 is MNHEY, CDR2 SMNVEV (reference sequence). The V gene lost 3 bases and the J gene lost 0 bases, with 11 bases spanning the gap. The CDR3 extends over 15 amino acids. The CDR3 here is CASSLAGTVNTEAFF. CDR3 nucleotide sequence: TGTGCCAGCAGTTTGGCGGGGACGGTGAACACTGAAGCTTTCTTT.

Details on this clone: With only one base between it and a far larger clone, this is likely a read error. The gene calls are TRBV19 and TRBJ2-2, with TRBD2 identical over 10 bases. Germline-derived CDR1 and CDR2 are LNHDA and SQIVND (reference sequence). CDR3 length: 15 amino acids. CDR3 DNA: TGTGCCAGTAGTATACTAGCGGGAGCAACCGGGGGGCTGTTTTTT. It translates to CASSILAGATGGLFF.

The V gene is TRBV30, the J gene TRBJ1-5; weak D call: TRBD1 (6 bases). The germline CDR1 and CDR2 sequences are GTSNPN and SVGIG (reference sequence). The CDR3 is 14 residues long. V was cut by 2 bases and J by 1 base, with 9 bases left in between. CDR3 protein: CAWSQGRSNQPQHF. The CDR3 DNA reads TGTGCCTGGAGTCAGGGGAGAAGCAATCAGCCCCAGCATTTT.

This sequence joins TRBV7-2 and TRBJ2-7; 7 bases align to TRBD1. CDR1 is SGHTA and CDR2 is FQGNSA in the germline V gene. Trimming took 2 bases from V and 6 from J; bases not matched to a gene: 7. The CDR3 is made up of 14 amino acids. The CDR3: CASSLRQGLSEQYF. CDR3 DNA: TGTGCCAGCAGCTTAAGACAGGGATTAAGCGAGCAGTACTTC.

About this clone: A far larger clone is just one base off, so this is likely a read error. The CDR3: CASSSFSDQETQYF. The CDR3, as DNA: TGTGCCAGCAGCTCTTTTAGCGATCAAGAGACCCAGTACTTC. This chain links TRBV7-9 with TRBJ2-5, with TRBD2 as a possible D gene (5 bases). Germline V gene sequence: CDR1 SEHNR, CDR2 FQNEAQ (reference sequence). V was cut by 4 bases and J by 2 bases, with 11 bases left in between. This CDR3 has 14 amino acids.

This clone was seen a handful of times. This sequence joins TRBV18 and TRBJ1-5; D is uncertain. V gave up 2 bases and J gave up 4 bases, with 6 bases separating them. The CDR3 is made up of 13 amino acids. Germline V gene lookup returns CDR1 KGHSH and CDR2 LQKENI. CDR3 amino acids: CASSPSENQPQHF. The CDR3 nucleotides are TGTGCCAGCTCACCATCGGAGAATCAGCCCCAGCATTTT.

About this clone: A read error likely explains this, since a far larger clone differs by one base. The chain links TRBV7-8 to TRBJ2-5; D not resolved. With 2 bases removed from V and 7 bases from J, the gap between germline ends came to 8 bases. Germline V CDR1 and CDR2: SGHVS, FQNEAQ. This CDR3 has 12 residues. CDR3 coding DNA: TGTGCCAGCAGCTTAATGGCGTCGACCCAGTACTTC. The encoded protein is CASSLMASTQYF.

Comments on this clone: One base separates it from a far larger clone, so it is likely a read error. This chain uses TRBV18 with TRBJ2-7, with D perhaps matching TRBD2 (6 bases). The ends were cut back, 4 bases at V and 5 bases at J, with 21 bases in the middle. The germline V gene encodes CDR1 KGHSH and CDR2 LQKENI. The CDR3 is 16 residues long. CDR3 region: CASSLGTRTTHHEQYF. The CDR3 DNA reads TGTGCCAGCTCACTCGGAACACGGACTACCCACCACGAGCAGTACTTC.

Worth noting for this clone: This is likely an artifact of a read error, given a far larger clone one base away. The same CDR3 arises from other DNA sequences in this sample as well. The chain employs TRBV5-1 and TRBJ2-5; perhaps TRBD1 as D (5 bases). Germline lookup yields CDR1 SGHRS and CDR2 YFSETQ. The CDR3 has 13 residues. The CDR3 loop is CASSFGGAETQYF. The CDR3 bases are TGCGCTAGCAGCTTCGGTGGGGCGGAGACCCAGTACTTC.

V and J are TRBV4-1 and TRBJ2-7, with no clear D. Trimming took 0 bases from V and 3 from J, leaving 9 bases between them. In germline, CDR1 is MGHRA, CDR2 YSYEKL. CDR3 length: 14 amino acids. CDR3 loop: CASSQDWRSYEQYF. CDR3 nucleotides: TGCGCCAGCAGCCAAGATTGGAGAAGCTACGAGCAGTACTTC.

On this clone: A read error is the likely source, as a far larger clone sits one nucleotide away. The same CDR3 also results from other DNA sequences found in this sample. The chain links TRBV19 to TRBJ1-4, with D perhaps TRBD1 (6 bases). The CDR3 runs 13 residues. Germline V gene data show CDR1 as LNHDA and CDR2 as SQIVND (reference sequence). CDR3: CASSTRTVEKLFF. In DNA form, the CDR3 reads TGCGCCAGTAGTACCCGGACAGTAGAAAAACTGTTTTTT.